These 14 T cell receptor beta chains share one sample of origin, sequenced in a study of cytomegalovirus exposure and HLA in healthy donors. 60 Vbeta and 13 Jbeta primers were used in PCR. The repertoire was sequenced with immunoSEQ multiplex PCR; TCRdb's copy has only in-frame clones and lacks some. Of around 150,000 clones in the sample, over 75% were seen once. The sequencing input was PBMCs. These receptors came from a man aged 50 to 60 in good health and CMV-seropositive.

V usage is TRBV5-1 and J usage is TRBJ2-1; 11 bases line up with TRBD2. The CDR3 has 15 residues. The V gene's germline CDR1 is SGHRS and CDR2 YFSETQ. Losses at the gene ends were 3 bases for V and 9 bases for J; bases not matched to a gene: 8. This CDR3 is CASSSGLAGPSEQFF. The CDR3 DNA follows: TGCGCCAGCAGCTCCGGACTAGCGGGCCCCAGTGAGCAGTTCTTC.

This rearrangement joins TRBV5-1 to TRBJ1-1, with 9 bases that match TRBD1. The J segment lost 2 bases and the V segment lost 4 bases, leaving 12 bases of the junction unmatched. The CDR3 runs 17 residues. The V gene's germline CDR1 is SGHRS and CDR2 YFSETQ. CDR3 sequence reads: CASSQAGQGYFNTEAFF. The CDR3 DNA follows: TGCGCCAGCAGCCAGGCGGGACAGGGTTATTTTAACACTGAAGCTTTCTTT.

J is TRBJ2-5 and V is TRBV7-2; TRBD1 aligns across 10 bases. Per germline, CDR1 SGHTA and CDR2 FQGNSA. This CDR3 has 16 residues. V shed 0 bases and J 4 bases; nucleotides not matched to a gene: 5. This chain's CDR3 is CASSLAGQGVGETQYF. CDR3 coding DNA: TGTGCCAGCAGCTTAGCCGGACAGGGGGTTGGAGAGACCCAGTACTTC.

This chain links TRBV29-1 with TRBJ1-1; D is ambiguous. The CDR3 loop spans 11 amino acids. V was pared by 5 bases and J by 1 base, with 5 bases between. The V gene's germline CDR1 is SQVTM and CDR2 ANQGSEA. CDR3 region: CSVYTNTEAFF. For the CDR3, the DNA is TGCAGCGTTTACACGAACACTGAAGCTTTCTTT. Looking up the rest from reference TRBV29-1 and TRBJ1-1 gives the full variable domain: SAVISQKPSRDICQRGTSLTIQCQVDSQVTMMFWYRQQPGQSLTLIATANQGSEATYESGFVIDKFPISRPNLTFSTLTVSNMSPEDSSIYLCSVYTNTEAFFGQGTRLTVV.

The V gene is TRBV7-6, the J gene TRBJ2-5; 7 nucleotides match TRBD1. J lost 5 bases, V lost 5 bases, and 11 bases had no gene match. Germline loops: CDR1 SGHVS, CDR2 FNYEAQ. The CDR3 length is 15 residues. This CDR3 is CASSAEGQAFETQYF. Written as DNA, the CDR3 is TGTGCCAGCAGCGCTGAAGGACAGGCCTTCGAGACCCAGTACTTC. The full variable domain, with the rest looked up from reference TRBV7-6 and TRBJ2-5, is GAGVSQSPRYKVTKRGQDVALRCDPISGHVSLYWYRQALGQGPEFLTYFNYEAQQDKSGLPNDRFSAERPEGSISTLTIQRTEQRDSAMYRCASSAEGQAFETQYFGPGTRLLVL.

V is TRBV7-3 and J is TRBJ2-1, with TRBD2 matching over 8 bases. Per the germline V gene, CDR1 is SGHTA and CDR2 is FQGTGA. J was trimmed by 5 bases and V by 0 bases; bases with no gene match: 3. The CDR3 length is 15 residues. Here the CDR3 reads CASSLTVAGNNEQFF. DNA of the CDR3: TGTGCCAGCAGCTTAACGGTAGCGGGGAACAATGAGCAGTTCTTC.

V is TRBV5-1 and J is TRBJ2-3, with D perhaps matching TRBD1 (6 bases). Trimming removed 5 bases at V and 0 bases at J, with 10 bases between. This CDR3 has 14 amino acids. In germline, CDR1 is SGHRS, CDR2 YFSETQ. The CDR3 DNA follows: TGCGCCAGCAGACAGGGATCTAGCACAGATACGCAGTATTTT. As protein: CASRQGSSTDTQYF. Together with reference TRBV5-1 and TRBJ2-3, the CDR3 gives the full variable domain: KAGVTQTPRYLIKTRGQQVTLSCSPISGHRSVSWYQQTPGQGLQFLFEYFSETQRNKGNFPGRFSGRQFSNSRSEMNVSTLELGDSALYLCASRQGSSTDTQYFGPGTRLTVL.

The J gene is TRBJ1-6, the V gene TRBV4-1; D gene unclear. Trimming removed 5 bases at V and 5 bases at J, with 16 bases between. CDR1 is MGHRA, CDR2 YSYEKL, per germline. The CDR3 is made up of 16 amino acids. CDR3 region: CASSRTGVNNNSPLHF. CDR3 DNA sequence: TGCGCCAGCAGCAGAACGGGAGTGAACAATAATTCACCCCTCCACTTT.

V gene TRBV2 combines with J gene TRBJ1-2, with 9 nucleotides matching TRBD1. In germline, CDR1 is SNHLY, CDR2 FYNNEI. There are 17 residues in the CDR3. The V and J ends lost 3 bases and 3 bases, in that order; junction bases with no gene match: 11. The CDR3 protein is CASSDSGTGFDYYGYTF. The CDR3 DNA sequence: TGTGCCAGCAGTGATTCCGGGACAGGGTTTGACTACTATGGCTACACCTTC.

This clone appeared once. This chain connects TRBV28 to TRBJ2-3; 8 nucleotides align to TRBD2. The CDR3 is made up of 15 amino acids. CDR1 and CDR2 from the germline V gene are MDHEN and SYDVKM. The V and J ends lost 7 bases and 4 bases, in that order; junction bases with no gene match: 10. CDR3 residues: CASNVRGGISDTQYF. As DNA, the CDR3 is TGTGCCAGCAACGTCCGGGGGGGCATTTCAGATACGCAGTATTTT. Combining the CDR3 with reference TRBV28 and TRBJ2-3 gives the whole variable domain DVKVTQSSRYLVKRTGEKVFLECVQDMDHENMFWYRQDPGLGLRLIYFSYDVKMKEKGDIPEGYSVSREKKERFSLILESASTNQTSMYLCASNVRGGISDTQYFGPGTRLTVL.

J is TRBJ1-6 and V is TRBV6-1; D is undetermined. The V end was cut by 3 bases, the J end by 0 bases, with 9 bases between. In germline, CDR1 is MNHNS, CDR2 SASEGT. CDR3 length equals 16 residues. The CDR3 DNA reads TGTGCCAGCAGTGAGTTCCCGAGCTCCTATAATTCACCCCTCCACTTT. It codes for CASSEFPSSYNSPLHF.

The chain is built from TRBV7-9 and TRBJ2-1, with unresolved D. V lost 11 bases and J 7 bases, leaving 12 bases between the germline ends. Germline V CDR1 and CDR2: SEHNR, FQNEAQ (reference sequence). The CDR3 is 11 residues long. CDR3 nucleotide sequence: TGTGCCCTATCCGCCTGGAATGAGCAGTTCTTC. It specifies CALSAWNEQFF. Full variable domain (outside the CDR3, taken from reference TRBV7-9 and TRBJ2-1): DTGVSQNPRHKITKRGQNVTFRCDPISEHNRLYWYRQTLGQGPEFLTYFQNEAQLEKSRLLSDRFSAERPKGSFSTLEIQRTEQGDSAMYLCALSAWNEQFFGPGTRLTVL.

This sequence joins TRBV9 and TRBJ2-1; the match to TRBD2 covers 7 bases. CDR1 is SGDLS and CDR2 is YYNGEE in the germline V gene. Trimming cost V 3 bases and J 9 bases; bases outside gene matches: 6. The CDR3 consists of 13 residues. The CDR3: CASSAAGRGEQFF. The CDR3 DNA reads TGTGCCAGCAGCGCCGCAGGGAGGGGTGAGCAGTTCTTC. The full variable domain, with the rest looked up from reference TRBV9 and TRBJ2-1, is DSGVTQTPKHLITATGQRVTLRCSPRSGDLSVYWYQQSLDQGLQFLIQYYNGEERAKGNILERFSAQQFPDLHSELNLSSLELGDSALYFCASSAAGRGEQFFGPGTRLTVL.

This rearrangement joins TRBV7-9 to TRBJ2-2; maybe TRBD1 (5 bases). Trimming left V 2 bases short and J 4 bases short, with 11 bases between. This CDR3 is built from 15 residues. CDR1 and CDR2 (germline): SEHNR, FQNEAQ (reference sequence). The CDR3 DNA follows: TGTGCCAGCAGCTTAAGCTCAGGGCCCACCGGGGAGCTGTTTTTT. Translation: CASSLSSGPTGELFF. Looking up the rest from reference TRBV7-9 and TRBJ2-2 gives the full variable domain: DTGVSQNPRHKITKRGQNVTFRCDPISEHNRLYWYRQTLGQGPEFLTYFQNEAQLEKSRLLSDRFSAERPKGSFSTLEIQRTEQGDSAMYLCASSLSSGPTGELFFGEGSRLTVL.